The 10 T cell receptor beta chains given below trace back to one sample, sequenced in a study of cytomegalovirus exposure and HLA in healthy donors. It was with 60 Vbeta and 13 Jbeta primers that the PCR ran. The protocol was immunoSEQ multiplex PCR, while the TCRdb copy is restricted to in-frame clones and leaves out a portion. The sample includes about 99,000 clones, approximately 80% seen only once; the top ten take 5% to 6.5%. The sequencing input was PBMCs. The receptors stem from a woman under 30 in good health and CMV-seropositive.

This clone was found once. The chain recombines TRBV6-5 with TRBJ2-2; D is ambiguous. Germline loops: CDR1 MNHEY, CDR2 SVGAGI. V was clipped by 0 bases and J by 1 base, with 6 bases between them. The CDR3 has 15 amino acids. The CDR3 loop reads CASSYSSGNTGELFF. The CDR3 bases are TGTGCCAGCAGTTACTCTTCGGGGAACACCGGGGAGCTGTTTTTT.

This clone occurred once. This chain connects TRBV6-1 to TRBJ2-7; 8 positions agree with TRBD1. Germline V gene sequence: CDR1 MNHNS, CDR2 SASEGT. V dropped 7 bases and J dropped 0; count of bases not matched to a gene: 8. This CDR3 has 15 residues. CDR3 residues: CASITGTGSSYEQYF. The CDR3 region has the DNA TGTGCCAGCATTACCGGGACAGGTTCCTCCTACGAGCAGTACTTC.

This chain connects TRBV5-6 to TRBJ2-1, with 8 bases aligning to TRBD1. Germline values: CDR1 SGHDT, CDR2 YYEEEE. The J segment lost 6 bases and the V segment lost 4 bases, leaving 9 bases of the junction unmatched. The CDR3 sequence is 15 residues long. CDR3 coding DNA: TGTGCCAGCAGCCTGCAAGGACAGGGAGGCAATGAGCAGTTCTTC. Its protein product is CASSLQGQGGNEQFF.

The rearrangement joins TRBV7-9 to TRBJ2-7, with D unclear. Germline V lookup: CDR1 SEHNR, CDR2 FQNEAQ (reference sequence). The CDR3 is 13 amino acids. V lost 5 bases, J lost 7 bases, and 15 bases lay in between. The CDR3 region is CASSPTRTEEQYF. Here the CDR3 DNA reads TGTGCCAGCAGCCCTACCCGCACAGAAGAGCAGTACTTC.

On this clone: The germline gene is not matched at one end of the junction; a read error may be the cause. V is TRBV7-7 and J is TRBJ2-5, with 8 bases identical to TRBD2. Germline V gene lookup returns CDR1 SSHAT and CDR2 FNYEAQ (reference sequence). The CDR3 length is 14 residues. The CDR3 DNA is TGTGCTAGCAGCTTAGGACTAGCCGGCGAGACCCAGTACTTC. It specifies CASSLGLAGETQYF.

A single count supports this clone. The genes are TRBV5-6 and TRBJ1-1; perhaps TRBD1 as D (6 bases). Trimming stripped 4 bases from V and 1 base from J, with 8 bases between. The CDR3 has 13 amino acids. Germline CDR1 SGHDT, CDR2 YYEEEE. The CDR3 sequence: CASSRTENTEAFF. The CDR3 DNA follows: TGTGCCAGCAGCCGGACAGAGAACACTGAAGCTTTCTTT. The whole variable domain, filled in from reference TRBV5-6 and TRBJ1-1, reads DAGVTQSPTHLIKTRGQQVTLRCSPKSGHDTVSWYQQALGQGPQFIFQYYEEEERQRGNFPDRFSGHQFPNYSSELNVNALLLGDSALYLCASSRTENTEAFFGQGTRLTVV.

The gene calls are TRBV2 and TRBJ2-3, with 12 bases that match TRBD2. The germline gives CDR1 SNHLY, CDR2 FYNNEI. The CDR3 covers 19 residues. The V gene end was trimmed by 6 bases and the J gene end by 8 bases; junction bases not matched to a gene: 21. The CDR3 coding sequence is TGTGCCAGCAGATCTTCGCCGGGACTAGCGGGTGGAGGACTAGGTACGCAGTATTTT. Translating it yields CASRSSPGLAGGGLGTQYF. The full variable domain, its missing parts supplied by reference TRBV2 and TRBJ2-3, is EPEVTQTPSHQVTQMGQEVILRCVPISNHLYFYWYRQILGQKVEFLVSFYNNEISEKSEIFDDQFSVERPDGSNFTLKIRSTKLEDSAMYFCASRSSPGLAGGGLGTQYFGPGTRLTVL.

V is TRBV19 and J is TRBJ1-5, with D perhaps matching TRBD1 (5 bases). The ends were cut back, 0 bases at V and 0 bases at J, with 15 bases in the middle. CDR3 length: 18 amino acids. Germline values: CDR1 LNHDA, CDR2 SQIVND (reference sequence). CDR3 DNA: TGTGCCAGTAGTATAGATTCGAGGAGGGGCCCTAGCAATCAGCCCCAGCATTTT. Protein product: CASSIDSRRGPSNQPQHF.

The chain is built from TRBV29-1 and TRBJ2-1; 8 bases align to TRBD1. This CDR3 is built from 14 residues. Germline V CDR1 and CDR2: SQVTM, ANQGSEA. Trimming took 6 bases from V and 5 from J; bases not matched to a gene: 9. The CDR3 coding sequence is TGCAGCGTGGCAGGACAGGGTGGGAACAATGAGCAGTTCTTC. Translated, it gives CSVAGQGGNNEQFF.

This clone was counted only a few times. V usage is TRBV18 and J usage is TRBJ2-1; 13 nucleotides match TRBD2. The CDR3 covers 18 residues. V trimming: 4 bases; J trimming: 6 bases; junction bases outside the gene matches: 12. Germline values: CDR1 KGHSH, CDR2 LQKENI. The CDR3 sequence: CASSQHPPGLAGINEQFF. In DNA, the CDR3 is TGTGCCAGCTCACAGCACCCCCCGGGACTAGCGGGAATCAATGAGCAGTTCTTC.